What follows are 28 T cell receptor beta chains derived from one specimen sequenced in a study of Ad26.COV2.S vaccination and SARS-CoV-2 variants. As to treatment: around 19 received Ad26.COV2.S at low or high dose, single or two shots; roughly five received placebo; per-sample allocation not given. Each sample was drawn 63 days after the first injection (of vaccine or placebo). The method was immunoSEQ multiplex PCR; TCRdb's version includes in-frame clones alone and lacks a portion of them. The sample includes fewer than 500,000 clones, 90% of them seen just once. Here the sequenced sample was peripheral blood, taken in a trial of Ad26.COV2.S vaccine versus placebo. These receptor sequences come from a person between 18 and 59 years old who received the Ad26.COV2.S COVID-19 vaccine or a placebo.

This clone came up once. J is TRBJ2-3 and V is TRBV19, with TRBD1 as a possible D gene (5 bases). V was cut by 4 bases and J by 6 bases, with 11 bases left in between. This CDR3 region has 13 residues. The V gene's germline CDR1 is LNHDA and CDR2 SQIVND (reference sequence). The CDR3 DNA reads as TGTGCCAGTAGTAGGACCCCAGGGGATACGCAGTATTTT. Translated, it gives CASSRTPGDTQYF.

The rearrangement joins TRBV30 to TRBJ1-1; D not resolved. The CDR3 runs 12 residues. The V end was cut by 7 bases, the J end by 1 base, with 10 bases between. Germline loops: CDR1 GTSNPN, CDR2 SVGIG (reference sequence). The CDR3 loop reads CAFLWANTEAFF. The CDR3 nucleotides are TGTGCCTTTCTGTGGGCGAACACTGAAGCTTTCTTT.

The rearrangement joins TRBV5-1 to TRBJ2-7, with D perhaps assigned TRBD1 or TRBD2 (5 bases each). The CDR3 spans 15 residues. V was pared by 4 bases and J by 3 bases, with 17 bases between. From germline, CDR1 is SGHRS and CDR2 YFSETQ. CDR3 amino acids: CASSAGTPERYEQYF. CDR3 coding DNA: TGCGCCAGCAGCGCTGGGACCCCAGAACGCTACGAGCAGTACTTC.

The V and J genes are TRBV5-4 and TRBJ2-5, with TRBD2 matching 11 bases. V shed 3 bases and J 7 bases; nucleotides not matched to a gene: 11. From germline, CDR1 is SGHNT and CDR2 YYREEE (reference sequence). The CDR3 covers 16 residues. The CDR3 coding sequence is TGTGCCAGCAGCTCAGGACTAGCGGGCTTTTATGGGACCCAGTACTTC. This sequence encodes CASSSGLAGFYGTQYF. The full variable domain, rest sourced from reference TRBV5-4 and TRBJ2-5, is ETGVTQSPTHLIKTRGQQVTLRCSSQSGHNTVSWYQQALGQGPQFIFQYYREEENGRGNFPPRFSGLQFPNYSSELNVNALELDDSALYLCASSSGLAGFYGTQYFGPGTRLLVL.

A few counts support this clone. V usage is TRBV30 and J usage is TRBJ2-7; 8 nucleotides line up with TRBD2. The V gene end was trimmed by 0 bases and the J gene end by 5 bases; junction bases not matched to a gene: 9. Germline V CDR1 and CDR2: GTSNPN, SVGIG (reference sequence). This CDR3 spans 15 amino acids. The CDR3 is CAWSVKGSGGHEQYF. The CDR3 bases are TGTGCCTGGAGTGTAAAAGGAAGCGGGGGCCACGAGCAGTACTTC.

The V gene is TRBV21-1, the J gene TRBJ1-5. TRBV21-1 has pseudogene status. The CDR3 runs to 13 residues. The CDR3 coding sequence is TGTGCCAGCATCATAGCCCTCAATCAGCCCCAGCATTTT. It is translated as CASIIALNQPQHF.

V usage is TRBV7-6 and J usage is TRBJ2-7; 8 bases are shared with TRBD2. CDR1 is SGHVS and CDR2 is FNYEAQ in the germline V gene. V lost 3 bases and J lost 0; bases outside the gene matches: 7. The length of the CDR3 is 16 residues. CDR3 in amino acids: CASSFLQRENSYEQYF. DNA for the CDR3: TGTGCCAGCAGCTTCCTTCAGCGGGAGAACTCCTACGAGCAGTACTTC.

This clone has just one count. This sequence joins TRBV27 and TRBJ2-2, with a weak D call TRBD1 (6 bases). V was clipped by 0 bases and J by 7 bases, with 9 bases between them. The CDR3 totals 14 residues. From germline, CDR1 is MNHEY and CDR2 SMNVEV (reference sequence). CDR3 sequence reads: CASSLSRGGGELFF. CDR3 DNA sequence: TGTGCCAGCAGTTTATCCAGGGGTGGCGGGGAGCTGTTTTTT.

J is TRBJ2-1 and V is TRBV7-2, with TRBD2 as a possible D gene (6 bases). V was pared by 1 base and J by 1 base, with 8 bases between. Per the germline V gene, CDR1 is SGHTA and CDR2 is FQGNSA. The CDR3 is made up of 15 amino acids. The CDR3 loop reads CASSLDGGSYNEQFF. CDR3 sequence (DNA): TGTGCCAGCAGCTTAGATGGGGGGTCCTACAATGAGCAGTTCTTC.

This chain uses TRBV5-1 with TRBJ2-3; D unclear. The CDR3 extends over 14 amino acids. V dropped 6 bases and J dropped 6 bases, with 17 bases sitting between them. Per the germline V gene, CDR1 is SGHRS and CDR2 is YFSETQ. CDR3 protein: CASTMEPRPDTQYF. The CDR3 DNA sequence: TGCGCCAGCACGATGGAGCCTCGTCCTGATACGCAGTATTTT.

The count of this clone is one. The chain employs TRBV6-6 and TRBJ2-7; 8 bases align to TRBD1. Per the germline V gene, CDR1 is MNHNY and CDR2 is SVGAGI (reference sequence). With 6 bases clipped from V and 0 bases from J, the junction kept 7 bases outside the gene matches. This CDR3 contains 15 residues. The CDR3 is CASSPNRGSSYEQYF. The CDR3 nucleotides are TGTGCCAGCAGCCCCAACAGGGGGTCCTCCTACGAGCAGTACTTC.

The chain carries TRBV9 and TRBJ2-2, with TRBD1 identical over 7 bases. The V gene end was trimmed by 1 base and the J gene end by 7 bases; junction bases not matched to a gene: 10. The CDR3 runs 16 residues. The germline gives CDR1 SGDLS, CDR2 YYNGEE. CDR3 amino acids: CASSVPRTGPIGELFF. DNA for the CDR3: TGTGCCAGCAGCGTACCCCGGACAGGTCCTATCGGGGAGCTGTTTTTT. The full variable domain, its missing parts supplied by reference TRBV9 and TRBJ2-2, is DSGVTQTPKHLITATGQRVTLRCSPRSGDLSVYWYQQSLDQGLQFLIQYYNGEERAKGNILERFSAQQFPDLHSELNLSSLELGDSALYFCASSVPRTGPIGELFFGEGSRLTVL.

V gene TRBV20-1 combines with J gene TRBJ2-2; a possible D gene is TRBD1 (5 bases). From germline, CDR1 is DFQATT and CDR2 SNEGSKA (reference sequence). The length of the CDR3 is 11 residues. V was pared by 5 bases and J by 7 bases, with 8 bases between. The chain's CDR3 is CSALGVGELFF. The CDR3 nucleotides are TGCAGTGCTCTAGGGGTCGGGGAGCTGTTTTTT.

The genes are TRBV9 and TRBJ2-4; D possibly corresponds to TRBD2 (6 bases). Per the germline V gene, CDR1 is SGDLS and CDR2 is YYNGEE. Trimming took off 0 bases at V and 11 bases at J, with 15 bases between the two ends. This CDR3 is 14 amino acids long. CDR3 loop: CASSVGSGEGLQYF. CDR3 DNA sequence: TGTGCCAGCAGCGTAGGTTCGGGAGAAGGCCTTCAGTACTTC.

V gene TRBV21-1 combines with J gene TRBJ1-2; the table calls TRBD1, which could not be checked here. TRBV21-1 is a documented pseudogene. The CDR3 spans 15 residues. This CDR3 reads CASSKDAGDNYGYTF. The CDR3 DNA reads TGTGCCAGCAGCAAAGACGCAGGGGACAACTATGGCTACACCTTC.

This chain joins TRBV2 and TRBJ2-7, with D unresolved. Per germline, CDR1 SNHLY and CDR2 FYNNEI. V lost 6 bases to trimming and J lost 2 bases, with 8 bases between them. This CDR3 is built from 12 residues. For the CDR3, the DNA is TGTGCCAGCAGATCAGACACCTACGAGCAGTACTTC. It translates to CASRSDTYEQYF.

J is TRBJ2-1 and V is TRBV9; 10 bases are a match to TRBD2. The CDR3 is made up of 14 amino acids. Per the germline V gene, CDR1 is SGDLS and CDR2 is YYNGEE. With V trimmed by 5 bases and J by 5 bases, 4 bases remained unmatched. The CDR3: CASSFSGRNNEQFF. DNA for the CDR3: TGTGCCAGCAGTTTTAGCGGGAGGAACAATGAGCAGTTCTTC.

V usage is TRBV5-4 and J usage is TRBJ2-2; TRBD2 matches at 8 bases. Germline CDR1 is SGHNT and CDR2 is YYREEE (reference sequence). V shed 4 bases and J 0 bases; nucleotides not matched to a gene: 5. This CDR3 region has 16 residues. CDR3 bases: TGTGCCAGCAGCCCGAGTAGCGGGACGAACACCGGGGAGCTGTTTTTT. This translates into CASSPSSGTNTGELFF.

The sample holds a few counts of this clone. The CDR3, as DNA: TGTGCCAGCAGCTTATTTGGGACCTACGAGCAGTACTTC. Translated: CASSLFGTYEQYF. This chain uses TRBV7-8 with TRBJ2-7; D is uncertain. The V end was cut by 2 bases, the J end by 2 bases, with 7 bases between. Germline assignment: CDR1 SGHVS and CDR2 FQNEAQ. This CDR3 spans 13 amino acids.

The rearrangement joins TRBV6-1 to TRBJ2-1; perhaps TRBD2 as D (6 bases). The germline V gene has CDR1 MNHNS and CDR2 SASEGT. The CDR3 sequence is 17 residues long. V dropped 4 bases and J dropped 2 bases, with 18 bases sitting between them. CDR3 DNA: TGTGCCAGCAGTGCGATGGGCGGGGCCGCGACCTACAATGAGCAGTTCTTC. Translating gives CASSAMGGAATYNEQFF.

The chain recombines TRBV11-2 with TRBJ1-1; D unresolved. CDR3 size: 13 residues. V was clipped by 1 base and J by 3 bases, with 6 bases between them. Looked up from germline, CDR1 is SGHAT and CDR2 is FQNNGV. The CDR3 region has the DNA TGTGCCAGCAGCTTAGGGACTTACACTGAAGCTTTCTTT. Its protein product is CASSLGTYTEAFF.

Worth noting for this clone: A junction end diverges from the germline sequence, so it may reflect a read error. CDR3 protein: CAGSVDGANEQFF. CDR3 sequence (DNA): TGTGCCGGCAGCGTAGACGGGGCCAATGAGCAGTTCTTC. V is TRBV9 and J is TRBJ2-1, with D tentatively TRBD1 or TRBD2 (5 bases each). CDR1 is SGDLS, CDR2 YYNGEE, per germline. The length of the CDR3 is 13 residues.

The rearrangement joins TRBV28 to TRBJ2-5; TRBD2 might be the D (7 bases). V lost 5 bases and J lost 5, with 15 bases in between. The germline V gene encodes CDR1 MDHEN and CDR2 SYDVKM. The CDR3 loop spans 14 amino acids. CDR3 coding DNA: TGTGCCAGCAGTGGCCAGGGGAGGGCGGAGACCCAGTACTTC. This gives the protein CASSGQGRAETQYF. Full variable domain (outside the CDR3, taken from reference TRBV28 and TRBJ2-5): DVKVTQSSRYLVKRTGEKVFLECVQDMDHENMFWYRQDPGLGLRLIYFSYDVKMKEKGDIPEGYSVSREKKERFSLILESASTNQTSMYLCASSGQGRAETQYFGPGTRLLVL.

The V and J genes are TRBV19 and TRBJ2-2; 14 bases agree with TRBD2. Germline trimming cut 6 bases from V and 5 bases from J; bases unmatched to any gene: 5. Germline assignment: CDR1 LNHDA and CDR2 SQIVND (reference sequence). There are 16 residues in the CDR3. The chain's CDR3 is CASRGLAGVKTGELFF. CDR3 coding DNA: TGTGCCAGTAGGGGACTAGCGGGAGTGAAGACCGGGGAGCTGTTTTTT.

The rearrangement joins TRBV10-3 to TRBJ2-1; 9 bases are a match to TRBD2. The CDR3 is 13 amino acids. Germline loops: CDR1 ENHRY, CDR2 SYGVKD. The J segment lost 4 bases and the V segment lost 10 bases, leaving 5 bases of the junction unmatched. CDR3: CATRTSVYNEQFF. CDR3 nucleotides: TGTGCCACCCGGACTAGCGTTTACAATGAGCAGTTCTTC.

This clone has just one count. The rearrangement uses TRBV2 and TRBJ2-3, with a possible D match to TRBD2 (5 bases). Germline loops: CDR1 SNHLY, CDR2 FYNNEI. V lost 4 bases, J lost 1 base, and 12 bases lay in between. The CDR3 covers 15 residues. The CDR3 DNA reads TGTGCCAGCAGTGCCGGGATCTGGGGCACAGATACGCAGTATTTT. Protein: CASSAGIWGTDTQYF.

The rearrangement links TRBV18 to TRBJ2-1; 9 bases line up with TRBD2. The CDR3 length is 18 residues. Germline-derived CDR1 and CDR2 are KGHSH and LQKENI. V lost 1 base, J lost 3 bases, and 10 bases stayed unmatched. The CDR3 loop reads CASSPLGPGSGSYNEQFF. Written as DNA, the CDR3 is TGTGCCAGCTCACCACTGGGTCCGGGTAGCGGGAGCTACAATGAGCAGTTCTTC.

The chain recombines TRBV12-2 with TRBJ2-7. TRBV12-2 is assigned pseudogene status. This CDR3 is built from 17 residues. Here the CDR3 DNA reads TGTGCAAGTCGCTTAGAGGGTAACAGTTGCAGCTCCTACGAGCAGTACTTC. Protein: CASRLEGNSCSSYEQYF.